The rows below give T cell receptor beta chains drawn from one sample of a study of blood T cell repertoires in COVID-19. Profiling relied on immunoSEQ multiplex PCR, and the TCRdb table lists in-frame clones only, not all of them. The sample contains 200,000 to 250,000 clones, around 86% of which appear only once. Sequencing used peripheral blood. Receptor source: an elderly man with acute or convalescent COVID-19. CDR3s include the opening cysteine and the closing phenylalanine or tryptophan. D genes are given only for firm matches. Clone size is shown for a subset of rows, as once, few, many or a class of expanded clone.

j_gene: TRBJ2-1
abundance: .
v_gene: TRBV29-1
d_gene: TRBD2
CDR3nt: TGCAGCGTTGCCCGGACTAGCGGGAGGACTAACAATGAGCAGTTCTTC
CDR3aa: CSVARTSGRTNNEQFF

j_gene: TRBJ2-7
abundance: .
v_gene: TRBV9
d_gene: TRBD1
CDR3nt: TGTGCCAGCAGCCCCCGCGGGACAGGGGCCTACGAGCAGTACTTC
CDR3aa: CASSPRGTGAYEQYF

j_gene: TRBJ2-5
abundance: .
v_gene: TRBV5-6
d_gene: .
CDR3nt: TGTGCCAGCATATCCCAGCCGGGAGAGACCCAGTACTTC
CDR3aa: CASISQPGETQYF

j_gene: TRBJ2-1
abundance: .
v_gene: TRBV5-4
d_gene: .
CDR3nt: TGTGCCAGCAGCTCTGGACTCGCGCTGCACAATGAGCAGTTCTTC
CDR3aa: CASSSGLALHNEQFF

j_gene: TRBJ2-2
abundance: .
v_gene: TRBV6-1
d_gene: TRBD1
CDR3nt: TGTGCCAGCAGTGAGCGGACAGGGTTGGCGAACACCGGGGAGCTGTTTTTT
CDR3aa: CASSERTGLANTGELFF

j_gene: TRBJ2-3
abundance: .
v_gene: TRBV19
d_gene: TRBD1
CDR3nt: TGTGCCAGTAGTATCTCTTCGGGACAGGGGGTGACAGATACGCAGTATTTT
CDR3aa: CASSISSGQGVTDTQYF

j_gene: TRBJ2-1
abundance: .
v_gene: TRBV5-1
d_gene: .
CDR3nt: TGCGCCAGCAGCTTGTGGATAGGACAGCCACTTGACAATGAGCAGTTCTTC
CDR3aa: CASSLWIGQPLDNEQFF

j_gene: TRBJ2-3
abundance: .
v_gene: TRBV19
d_gene: TRBD1
CDR3nt: TGTGCCAGTACTACGACAGGGGTCGCAGATACGCAGTATTTT
CDR3aa: CASTTTGVADTQYF

j_gene: TRBJ2-7
abundance: .
v_gene: TRBV7-2
d_gene: TRBD2
CDR3nt: TGTGCCAGCAGCGGGACTAGCGGATACGAGCAGTACTTC
CDR3aa: CASSGTSGYEQYF

j_gene: TRBJ1-2
abundance: .
v_gene: TRBV27
d_gene: .
CDR3nt: TGTGCCAGCAGTTTGACGGGGAACGGCTACACCTTC
CDR3aa: CASSLTGNGYTF

j_gene: TRBJ1-2
abundance: .
v_gene: TRBV6-6
d_gene: TRBD1
CDR3nt: TGTGCCAGCAGTTATGACCTACCGGGACAGTTCTATGGCTACACCTTC
CDR3aa: CASSYDLPGQFYGYTF

j_gene: TRBJ1-2
abundance: once
v_gene: TRBV10-3
d_gene: .
CDR3nt: TGTGCCATCAGTGAGGGTGTAGTATATGGCTACACCTTC
CDR3aa: CAISEGVVYGYTF

j_gene: TRBJ2-3
abundance: .
v_gene: TRBV7-2
d_gene: .
CDR3nt: TGTGCCAGCAGCTTTAGCGCTGGAGATACGCAGTATTTT
CDR3aa: CASSFSAGDTQYF

j_gene: TRBJ2-1
abundance: few
v_gene: TRBV18
d_gene: .
CDR3nt: TGTGCCAGCTCACCCCGGGGGGCCTCCCGGACCTACAATGAGCAGTTCTTC
CDR3aa: CASSPRGASRTYNEQFF

j_gene: TRBJ2-5
abundance: .
v_gene: TRBV24-1
d_gene: TRBD1
CDR3nt: TGTGCCACCAGTGATTGGGACAGGGGGCGAGAGACCCAGTACTTC
CDR3aa: CATSDWDRGRETQYF

j_gene: TRBJ1-1
abundance: .
v_gene: TRBV27
d_gene: TRBD1
CDR3nt: TGTGCCAGCAGTTTGAACAGGGGGTGGACTGAAGCTTTCTTT
CDR3aa: CASSLNRGWTEAFF

j_gene: TRBJ2-5
abundance: .
v_gene: TRBV19
d_gene: .
CDR3nt: TGTGCCAGTAGCCCGAGGGTTGGGCGGGCTAAAGAGACCCAGTACTTC
CDR3aa: CASSPRVGRAKETQYF

j_gene: TRBJ2-3
abundance: .
v_gene: TRBV19
d_gene: .
CDR3nt: TGTGCCAGTCGACGGGACACCGGGCGAGATACGCAGTATTTT
CDR3aa: CASRRDTGRDTQYF

j_gene: TRBJ2-5
abundance: .
v_gene: TRBV19
d_gene: .
CDR3nt: TGTGCCAGTAGTACTAACAGGGCCCTCCAAGAGACCCAGTACTTC
CDR3aa: CASSTNRALQETQYF

j_gene: TRBJ2-1
abundance: .
v_gene: TRBV7-9
d_gene: TRBD2
CDR3nt: TGTGCCAGCAGCTTATTGGGAGCGGGGCATACAAATGAGCAGTTCTTC
CDR3aa: CASSLLGAGHTNEQFF

j_gene: TRBJ2-7
abundance: .
v_gene: TRBV10-3
d_gene: TRBD1
CDR3nt: TGTGCCATCACTTCAGGACAGGCACGCGAGCAGTACTTC
CDR3aa: CAITSGQAREQYF

j_gene: TRBJ1-2
abundance: .
v_gene: TRBV5-4
d_gene: TRBD1
CDR3nt: TGTGCCAGCAGTTCCGGACAGGGGGCAATGGGCTACACCTTC
CDR3aa: CASSSGQGAMGYTF

j_gene: TRBJ2-7
abundance: .
v_gene: TRBV18
d_gene: .
CDR3nt: TGTGCCAGCTCACGAAGTCCCGGGACTGCAGCCTACGAGCAGTACTTC
CDR3aa: CASSRSPGTAAYEQYF

j_gene: TRBJ2-1
abundance: .
v_gene: TRBV7-9
d_gene: TRBD2
CDR3nt: TGTGCCAGCAGCAAGGGACTAGCTAAGACTGAGCAGTTCTTC
CDR3aa: CASSKGLAKTEQFF

j_gene: TRBJ2-7
abundance: .
v_gene: TRBV5-1
d_gene: .
CDR3nt: TGCGCCAGCAACAAACAGGGGGGGTCCTACGAGCAGTACTTC
CDR3aa: CASNKQGGSYEQYF

j_gene: TRBJ2-5
abundance: .
v_gene: TRBV7-9
d_gene: .
CDR3nt: TGTGCCAGCAGCCCTGGATTAGCCCGGGAGACCCAGTACTTC
CDR3aa: CASSPGLARETQYF